The TCR beta chain under discussion was sequenced for a study of blood T cells in healthy people across ages. As for the study in general: In model experiments, template switching was able to capture about one barcoded beta molecule for every two T cells that were present. Whole-study results and caveats: It was the long-lived donors that had more naive CD4+ cells and higher diversity than aged donors.

Germline V CDR1 and CDR2: MGHRA, YSYEKL. Trimming pared 1 base from V and 7 bases from J, leaving 13 bases between. CDR3 length: 14 residues. A sample-barcoded 5' primer and a J-beta primer mix were used in a second PCR of about 7 to 11 cycles. Carrying 12 random nucleotides, a template-switch adaptor labeled each individual cDNA molecule. TCRdb analysed the 5' RACE reads with MiXCR anew, one entry per CDR3 protein. The profile shows about 1.5 million distinct CDR3 sequences, around 42% of them singletons. A word on this clonotype: Its antigen is as yet unknown.

Isolating PBMCs gave at least 7 million of these cells per sample. Sequences were obtained from blood. The source is a woman aged 18 to 35 in good health. The V gene is TRBV4-1, the J gene TRBJ1-2; a possible D gene is TRBD1 (6 bases). CDR3 DNA sequence: TGCGCCAGCAGCCAAGGAAACAGGGACGGTGGCTACACCTTC. This gives the protein CASSQGNRDGGYTF.